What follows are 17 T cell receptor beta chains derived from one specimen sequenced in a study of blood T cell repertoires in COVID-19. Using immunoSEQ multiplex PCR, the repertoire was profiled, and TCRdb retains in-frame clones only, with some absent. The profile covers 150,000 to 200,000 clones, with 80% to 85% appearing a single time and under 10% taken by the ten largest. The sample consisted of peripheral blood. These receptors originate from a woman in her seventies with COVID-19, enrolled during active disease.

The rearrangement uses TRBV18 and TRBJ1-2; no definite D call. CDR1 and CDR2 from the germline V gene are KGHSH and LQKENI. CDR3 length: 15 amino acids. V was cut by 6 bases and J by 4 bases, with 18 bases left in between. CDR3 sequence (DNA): TGTGCCAGCTCCCCCTCCGGGGAGGGAAGCTATGGCTACACCTTC. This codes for CASSPSGEGSYGYTF.

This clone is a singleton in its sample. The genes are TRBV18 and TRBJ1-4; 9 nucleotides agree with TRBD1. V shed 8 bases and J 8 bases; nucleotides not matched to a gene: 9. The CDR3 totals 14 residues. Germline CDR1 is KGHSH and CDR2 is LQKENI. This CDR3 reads CASREQGAQEKLFF. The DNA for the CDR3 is TGTGCCAGCCGAGAACAGGGGGCACAGGAAAAACTGTTTTTT.

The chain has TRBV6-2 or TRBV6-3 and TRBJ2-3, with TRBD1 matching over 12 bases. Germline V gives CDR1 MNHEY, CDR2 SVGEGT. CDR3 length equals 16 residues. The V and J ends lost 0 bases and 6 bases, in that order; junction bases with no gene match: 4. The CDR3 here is CASSYSGQGASDTQYF. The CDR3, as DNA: TGTGCCAGCAGTTACTCGGGACAGGGGGCTTCGGATACGCAGTATTTT.

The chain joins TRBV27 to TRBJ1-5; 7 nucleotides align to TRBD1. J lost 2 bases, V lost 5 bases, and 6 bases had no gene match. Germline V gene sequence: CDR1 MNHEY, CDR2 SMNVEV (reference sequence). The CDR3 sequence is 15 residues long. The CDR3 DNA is TGTGCCAGCAGTGGGAGACAGGGTGGCAATCAGCCCCAGCATTTT. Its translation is CASSGRQGGNQPQHF.

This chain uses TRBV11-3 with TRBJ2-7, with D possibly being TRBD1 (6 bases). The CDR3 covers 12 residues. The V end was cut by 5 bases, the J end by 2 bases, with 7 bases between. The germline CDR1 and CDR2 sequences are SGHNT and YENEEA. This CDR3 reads CASSGDTYEQYF. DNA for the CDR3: TGTGCCAGCAGCGGGGACACCTACGAGCAGTACTTC.

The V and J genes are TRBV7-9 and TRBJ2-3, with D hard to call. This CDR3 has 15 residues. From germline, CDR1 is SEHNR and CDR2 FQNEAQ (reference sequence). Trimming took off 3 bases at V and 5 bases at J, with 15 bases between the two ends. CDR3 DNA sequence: TGTGCCAGCAGCTTGGAACAGTTGGGCCGAGATACGCAGTATTTT. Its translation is CASSLEQLGRDTQYF.

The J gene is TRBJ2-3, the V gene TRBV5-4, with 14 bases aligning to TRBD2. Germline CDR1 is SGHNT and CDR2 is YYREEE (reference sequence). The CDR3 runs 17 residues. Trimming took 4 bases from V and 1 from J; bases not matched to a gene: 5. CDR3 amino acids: CASSLGLAGEGTDTQYF. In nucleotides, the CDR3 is TGTGCCAGCAGCCTGGGACTAGCGGGAGAGGGCACAGATACGCAGTATTTT.

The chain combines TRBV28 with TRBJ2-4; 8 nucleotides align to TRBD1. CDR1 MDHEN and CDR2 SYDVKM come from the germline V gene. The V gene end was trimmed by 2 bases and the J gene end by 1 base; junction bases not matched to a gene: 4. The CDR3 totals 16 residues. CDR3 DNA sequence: TGTGCCAGCAGTTTACAGGGGGCTGTTGCCAAAAACATTCAGTACTTC. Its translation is CASSLQGAVAKNIQYF.

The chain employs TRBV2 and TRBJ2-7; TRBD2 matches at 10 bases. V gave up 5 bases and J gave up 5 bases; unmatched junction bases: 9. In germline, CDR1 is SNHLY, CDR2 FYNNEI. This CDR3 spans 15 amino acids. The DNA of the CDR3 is TGTGCCAGCAGTTTACTAGCGGGAAACATCAACGAGCAGTACTTC. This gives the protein CASSLLAGNINEQYF.

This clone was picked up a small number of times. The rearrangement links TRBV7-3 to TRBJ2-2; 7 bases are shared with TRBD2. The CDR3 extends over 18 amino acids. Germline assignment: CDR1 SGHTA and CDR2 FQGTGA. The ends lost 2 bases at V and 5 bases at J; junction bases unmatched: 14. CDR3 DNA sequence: TGTGCCAGCAGCTTACTAGGCGGGGCGGGAGATTCTACCGGGGAGCTGTTTTTT. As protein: CASSLLGGAGDSTGELFF.

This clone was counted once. CDR3 region: CASSSSGTGVTYEQYF. The CDR3 nucleotides read TGTGCCAGCAGTTCATCCGGGACAGGGGTCACCTACGAGCAGTACTTC. The chain is built from TRBV28 and TRBJ2-7; the match to TRBD1 covers 10 bases. Germline V gives CDR1 MDHEN, CDR2 SYDVKM. The CDR3 runs 16 residues. V shed 4 bases and J 2 bases; nucleotides not matched to a gene: 8.

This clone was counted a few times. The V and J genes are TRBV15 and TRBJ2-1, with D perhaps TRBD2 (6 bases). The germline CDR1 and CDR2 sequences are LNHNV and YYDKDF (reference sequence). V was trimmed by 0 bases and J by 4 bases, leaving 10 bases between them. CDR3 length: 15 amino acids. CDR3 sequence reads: CATSRDSGKYNEQFF. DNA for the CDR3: TGTGCCACCAGCAGAGATAGCGGAAAATACAATGAGCAGTTCTTC.

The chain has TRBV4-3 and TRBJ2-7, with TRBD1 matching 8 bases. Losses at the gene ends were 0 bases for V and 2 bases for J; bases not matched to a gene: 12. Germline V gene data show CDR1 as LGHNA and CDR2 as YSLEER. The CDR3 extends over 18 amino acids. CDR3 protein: CASSQDPNGQGKAYEQYF. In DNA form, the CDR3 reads TGCGCCAGCAGCCAAGATCCAAACGGACAGGGTAAGGCCTACGAGCAGTACTTC.

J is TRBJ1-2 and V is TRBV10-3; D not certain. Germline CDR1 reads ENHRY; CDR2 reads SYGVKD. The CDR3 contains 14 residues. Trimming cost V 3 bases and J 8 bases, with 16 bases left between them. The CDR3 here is CAISDPRTGGGYTF. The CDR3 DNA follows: TGTGCCATCAGTGATCCCCGGACCGGCGGGGGCTACACCTTC.

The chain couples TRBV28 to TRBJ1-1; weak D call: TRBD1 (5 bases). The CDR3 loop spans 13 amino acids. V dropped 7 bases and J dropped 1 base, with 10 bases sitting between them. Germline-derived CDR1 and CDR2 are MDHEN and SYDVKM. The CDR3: CASTRVRNTEAFF. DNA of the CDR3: TGTGCCAGCACCAGGGTCCGGAACACTGAAGCTTTCTTT.

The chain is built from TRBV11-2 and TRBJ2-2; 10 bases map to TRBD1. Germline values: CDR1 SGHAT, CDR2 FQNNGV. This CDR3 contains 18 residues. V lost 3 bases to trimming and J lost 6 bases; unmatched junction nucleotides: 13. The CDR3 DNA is TGTGCCAGCAGCTTCATGACCCCCGGGACAGGGGACGCCGGGGAGCTGTTTTTT. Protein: CASSFMTPGTGDAGELFF.

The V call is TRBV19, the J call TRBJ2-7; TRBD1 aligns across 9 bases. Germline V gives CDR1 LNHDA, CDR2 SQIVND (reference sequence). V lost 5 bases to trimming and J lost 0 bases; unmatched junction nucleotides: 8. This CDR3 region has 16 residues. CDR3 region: CASSPMGTGSSYEQYF. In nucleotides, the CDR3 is TGTGCCAGTAGTCCCATGGGGACAGGGAGCTCCTACGAGCAGTACTTC.